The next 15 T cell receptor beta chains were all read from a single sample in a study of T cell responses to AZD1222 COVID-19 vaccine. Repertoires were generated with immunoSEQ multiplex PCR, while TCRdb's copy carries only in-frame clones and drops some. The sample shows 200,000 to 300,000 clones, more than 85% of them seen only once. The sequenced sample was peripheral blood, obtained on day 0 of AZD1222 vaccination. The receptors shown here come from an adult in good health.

CDR3 in DNA: TGTGCCAGCAGTGGTCCGGCCTTCAACACTGAAGCTTTCTTT. It codes for CASSGPAFNTEAFF. V gene TRBV25-1 combines with J gene TRBJ1-1; D gene unclear. Trimming left V 4 bases short and J 2 bases short, with 11 bases between. The germline V gene has CDR1 MGHDK and CDR2 SYGVNS. The CDR3 is 14 residues long.

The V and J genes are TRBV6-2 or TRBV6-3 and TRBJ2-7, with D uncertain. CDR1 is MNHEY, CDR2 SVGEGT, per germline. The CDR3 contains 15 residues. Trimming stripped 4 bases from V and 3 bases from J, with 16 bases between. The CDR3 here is CASSSQGSWYYEQYF. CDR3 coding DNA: TGTGCCAGCAGTTCCCAAGGGTCTTGGTACTACGAGCAGTACTTC.

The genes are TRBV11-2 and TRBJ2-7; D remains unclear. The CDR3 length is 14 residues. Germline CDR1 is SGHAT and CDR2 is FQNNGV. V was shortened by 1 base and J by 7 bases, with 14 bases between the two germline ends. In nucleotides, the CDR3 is TGTGCCAGCAGCTTAGTACAAGCTACGTGGGAGCAGTACTTC. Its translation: CASSLVQATWEQYF.

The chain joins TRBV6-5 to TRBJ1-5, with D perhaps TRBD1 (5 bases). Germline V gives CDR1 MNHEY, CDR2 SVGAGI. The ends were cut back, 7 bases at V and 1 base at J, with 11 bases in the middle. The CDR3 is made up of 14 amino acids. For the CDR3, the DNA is TGTGCCAGCACTCAGCGGGGCAGCAATCAGCCCCAGCATTTT. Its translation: CASTQRGSNQPQHF.

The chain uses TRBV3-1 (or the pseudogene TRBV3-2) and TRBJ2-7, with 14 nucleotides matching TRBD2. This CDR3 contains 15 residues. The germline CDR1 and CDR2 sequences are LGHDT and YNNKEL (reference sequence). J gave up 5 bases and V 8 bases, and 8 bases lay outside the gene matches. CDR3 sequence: CASGSTSGRDDEQYF. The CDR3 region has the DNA TGTGCCAGCGGGTCGACTAGCGGGAGGGACGACGAGCAGTACTTC.

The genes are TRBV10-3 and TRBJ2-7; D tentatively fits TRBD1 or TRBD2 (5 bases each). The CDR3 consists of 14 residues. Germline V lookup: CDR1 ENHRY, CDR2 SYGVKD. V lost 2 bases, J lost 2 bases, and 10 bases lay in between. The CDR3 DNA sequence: TGTGCCATCAGTGAGAGCCTGGGGGCCTACGAGCAGTACTTC. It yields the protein CAISESLGAYEQYF.

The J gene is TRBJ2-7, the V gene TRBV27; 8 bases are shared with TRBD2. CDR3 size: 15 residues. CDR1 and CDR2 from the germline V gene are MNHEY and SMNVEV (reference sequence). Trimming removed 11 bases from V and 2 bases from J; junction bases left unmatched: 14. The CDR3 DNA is TGTGCCGGAATTCTTATAGCGGGGCAAACCTACGAGCAGTACTTC. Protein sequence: CAGILIAGQTYEQYF.

The CDR3 is CASSLDNPYEQYF. As DNA, the CDR3 is TGCGCCAGCAGCCTAGACAATCCCTACGAGCAGTACTTC. The chain has TRBV5-1 and TRBJ2-7, with no clear D. The germline V gene has CDR1 SGHRS and CDR2 YFSETQ. This CDR3 is 13 amino acids long. Trimming removed 4 bases from V and 2 bases from J, with 10 bases in between.

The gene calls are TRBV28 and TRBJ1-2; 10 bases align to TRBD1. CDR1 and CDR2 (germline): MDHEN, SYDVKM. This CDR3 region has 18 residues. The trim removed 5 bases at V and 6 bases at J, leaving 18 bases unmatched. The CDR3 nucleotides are TGTGCCAGCAGTCCCGGGGCTCGGACAGGGGGTTTTATCGATGGCTACACCTTC. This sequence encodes CASSPGARTGGFIDGYTF.

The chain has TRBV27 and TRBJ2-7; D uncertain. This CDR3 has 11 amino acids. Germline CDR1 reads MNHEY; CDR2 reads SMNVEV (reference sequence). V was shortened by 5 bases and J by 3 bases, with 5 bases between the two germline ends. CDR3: CASSANYEQYF. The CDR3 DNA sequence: TGTGCCAGCAGTGCGAACTACGAGCAGTACTTC.

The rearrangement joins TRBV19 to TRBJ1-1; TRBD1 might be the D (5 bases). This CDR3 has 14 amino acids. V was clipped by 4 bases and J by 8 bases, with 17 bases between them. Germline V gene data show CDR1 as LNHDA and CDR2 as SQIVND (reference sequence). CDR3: CASSRSRAAGEAFF. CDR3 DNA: TGTGCCAGTAGTAGGAGCAGGGCGGCGGGGGAAGCTTTCTTT.

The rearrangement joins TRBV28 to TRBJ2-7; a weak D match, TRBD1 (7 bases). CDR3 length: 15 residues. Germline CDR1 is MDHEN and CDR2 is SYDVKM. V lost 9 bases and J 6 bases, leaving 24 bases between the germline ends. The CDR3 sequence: CASKLGGTVGREQYF. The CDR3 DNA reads TGTGCCAGTAAGTTAGGGGGGACAGTAGGGCGCGAGCAGTACTTC.

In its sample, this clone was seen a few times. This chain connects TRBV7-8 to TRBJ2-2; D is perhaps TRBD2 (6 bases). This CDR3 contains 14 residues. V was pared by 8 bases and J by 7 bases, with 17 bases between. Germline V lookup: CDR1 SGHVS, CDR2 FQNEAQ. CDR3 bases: TGTGCCAGCGGAATAAGGCTAGCGAACGGGGAGCTGTTTTTT. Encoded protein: CASGIRLANGELFF.

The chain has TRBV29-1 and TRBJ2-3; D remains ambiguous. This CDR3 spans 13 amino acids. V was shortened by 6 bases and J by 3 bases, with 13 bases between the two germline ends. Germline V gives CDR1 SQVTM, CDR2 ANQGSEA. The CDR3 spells CSVRAWSTDTQYF. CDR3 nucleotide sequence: TGCAGCGTACGGGCTTGGTCGACAGATACGCAGTATTTT.

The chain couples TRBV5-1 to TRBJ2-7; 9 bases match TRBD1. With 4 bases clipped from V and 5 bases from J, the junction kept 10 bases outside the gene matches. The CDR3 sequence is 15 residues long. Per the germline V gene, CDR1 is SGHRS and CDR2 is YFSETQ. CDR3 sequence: CASSVGGTGSNEQYF. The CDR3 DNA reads TGCGCCAGCAGCGTAGGGGGGACAGGGTCGAACGAGCAGTACTTC.